Following are 3 T cell receptor beta chains from one sample sequenced in a study of cytomegalovirus exposure and HLA in healthy donors. The study ran its PCR with 60 Vbeta and 13 Jbeta primers. Here immunoSEQ multiplex PCR was the method, and the copy in TCRdb shows in-frame clones only, minus some. The sample has 50,000 to 55,000 clones, about 81% seen once; the top ten hold 2% to 2.5%. Sequencing was carried out using PBMCs. These receptors were obtained from a boy younger than 18 in good health and CMV-seropositive.

The chain joins TRBV29-1 to TRBJ2-1, with 7 bases lining up with TRBD1. With V trimmed by 4 bases and J by 8 bases, 5 bases remained unmatched. Germline CDR1 is SQVTM and CDR2 is ANQGSEA. CDR3 length equals 12 residues. The CDR3 here is CSVGPQGDEQFF. The CDR3 coding sequence is TGCAGCGTTGGACCCCAGGGGGATGAGCAGTTCTTC.

The chain combines TRBV6-5 with TRBJ2-2; D call uncertain. The CDR3 extends over 13 amino acids. Germline loops: CDR1 MNHEY, CDR2 SVGAGI. V was cut by 10 bases and J by 0 bases, with 9 bases left in between. In DNA, the CDR3 is TGTGCCACCCTGGCCGCGAACACCGGGGAGCTGTTTTTT. Translation gives CATLAANTGELFF.

Notes on this clone: A junction end diverges from the germline sequence, so it may reflect a read error. The chain recombines TRBV7-9 with TRBJ2-7; D possibly corresponds to TRBD2 (5 bases). Germline-derived CDR1 and CDR2 are SEHNR and FQNEAQ (reference sequence). The CDR3 totals 14 residues. This chain's CDR3 is CSSSIGLSSYEQYF. The DNA for the CDR3 is TGTTCCAGCAGCATTGGACTTTCCTCCTACGAGCAGTACTTC.